One sample yielded the 26 T cell receptor beta chains listed below, sequenced in a study of blood T cell repertoires in COVID-19. Method: immunoSEQ multiplex PCR; TCRdb's copy keeps in-frame clones and lacks some. The sample holds 150,000 to 200,000 clones; 89% are singletons and the top ten take 2% to 2.5%. Sequencing used PBMCs or T cells enriched from blood (not recorded which). The origin of the receptors is a woman aged 40 to 50 with acute COVID-19.

The chain combines TRBV6-5 with TRBJ2-5, with D possibly TRBD1 on 6 matching bases. The CDR3 length is 13 residues. Germline V gene data show CDR1 as MNHEY and CDR2 as SVGAGI. V was pared by 6 bases and J by 5 bases, with 13 bases between. As DNA, the CDR3 is TGTGCCAGCAGGGTACAGGGACGGGAGACCCAGTACTTC. Encoded protein: CASRVQGRETQYF.

The chain recombines TRBV25-1 with TRBJ1-6, with a weak D call TRBD1 (5 bases). Germline values: CDR1 MGHDK, CDR2 SYGVNS. The CDR3 is 13 amino acids. V lost 9 bases and J lost 7, with 13 bases in between. DNA for the CDR3: TGTGCCAGTTCCAGGGTGTTGAATTCACCCCTCCACTTT. Encoded protein: CASSRVLNSPLHF.

The J gene is TRBJ1-1, the V gene TRBV29-1; 7 bases line up with TRBD1. The CDR3 loop spans 19 amino acids. Losses at the gene ends were 4 bases for V and 1 base for J; bases not matched to a gene: 21. Germline V gives CDR1 SQVTM, CDR2 ANQGSEA. In DNA form, the CDR3 reads TGCAGCGTTGTAAGCCGGGGTGAGCACAGGGGAGAATCGAACACTGAAGCTTTCTTT. It is translated as CSVVSRGEHRGESNTEAFF.

V is TRBV30 and J is TRBJ1-2; D uncertain. The germline CDR1 and CDR2 sequences are GTSNPN and SVGIG (reference sequence). V gave up 0 bases and J gave up 8 bases, with 13 bases separating them. This CDR3 spans 13 amino acids. CDR3 DNA: TGTGCCTGGAGTGTACTAAAGGCGGGAGGCTACACCTTC. It codes for CAWSVLKAGGYTF.

V usage is TRBV5-4 and J usage is TRBJ2-1; 8 bases are a match to TRBD2. This CDR3 is built from 15 residues. The germline gives CDR1 SGHNT, CDR2 YYREEE (reference sequence). After removal of 2 bases from V and 8 bases from J, the junction contained 9 bases not matched to a gene. CDR3: CASSLTGLGSYEQFF. Written as DNA, the CDR3 is TGTGCCAGCAGCTTAACGGGACTAGGGTCGTATGAGCAGTTCTTC.

This chain links TRBV10-2 with TRBJ1-6; perhaps TRBD1 as D (5 bases). Germline CDR1 WSHSY, CDR2 SAAADI. V lost 5 bases, J lost 8 bases, and 10 bases lay in between. The CDR3 length is 13 residues. As DNA, the CDR3 is TGCGCCAGCAGTCAGGGCGCGGATTCACCCCTCCACTTT. Its translation is CASSQGADSPLHF.

The chain has TRBV12-5 and TRBJ1-2; D gene uncertain. This CDR3 is built from 13 residues. The V gene's germline CDR1 is LGHNT and CDR2 FRNRAP. V lost 6 bases, J lost 0 bases, and 8 bases lay in between. Written as DNA, the CDR3 is TGTGCTAGTGGGGTTTTAGCTAACTATGGCTACACCTTC. Protein: CASGVLANYGYTF. The full variable domain, with the rest looked up from reference TRBV12-5 and TRBJ1-2, is DARVTQTPRHKVTEMGQEVTMRCQPILGHNTVFWYRQTMMQGLELLAYFRNRAPLDDSGMPKDRFSAEMPDATLATLKIQPSEPRDSAVYFCASGVLANYGYTFGSGTRLTVV.

The rearrangement uses TRBV2 and TRBJ1-2; D call uncertain. The CDR3 covers 13 residues. Trimming removed 8 bases at V and 1 base at J, with 11 bases between. CDR1 and CDR2 from the germline V gene are SNHLY and FYNNEI. The CDR3 DNA follows: TGTGCCAGCGCGCGTATAGATAACTATGGCTACACCTTC. Protein: CASARIDNYGYTF.

The V call is TRBV19, the J call TRBJ1-5; D unresolved. V was pared by 1 base and J by 3 bases, with 7 bases between. Germline assignment: CDR1 LNHDA and CDR2 SQIVND (reference sequence). This CDR3 comprises 14 residues. The CDR3 reads CASSIAGDNQPQHF. Written as DNA, the CDR3 is TGTGCCAGTAGTATAGCCGGGGACAATCAGCCCCAGCATTTT.

The V call is TRBV5-4, the J call TRBJ2-1; 11 bases agree with TRBD2. J lost 5 bases, V lost 4 bases, and 2 bases had no gene match. Germline-derived CDR1 and CDR2 are SGHNT and YYREEE (reference sequence). The CDR3 covers 14 residues. The DNA of the CDR3 is TGTGCCAGCAGCCGGGGACTAGCGGACAATGAGCAGTTCTTC. Protein product: CASSRGLADNEQFF.

This rearrangement joins TRBV4-1 to TRBJ2-5; 8 positions match TRBD2. The V segment lost 0 bases and the J segment 5 bases; nucleotides outside the gene matches: 11. Germline V CDR1 and CDR2: MGHRA, YSYEKL. The CDR3 is made up of 17 amino acids. The CDR3 protein is CASSQDLASGFVETQYF. Written as DNA, the CDR3 is TGCGCCAGCAGCCAAGATTTGGCTAGCGGGTTCGTTGAGACCCAGTACTTC.

The J gene is TRBJ2-5, the V gene TRBV7-2; 8 nucleotides match TRBD1. CDR3 length equals 14 residues. J was trimmed by 5 bases and V by 4 bases; bases with no gene match: 6. Germline lookup yields CDR1 SGHTA and CDR2 FQGNSA. The chain's CDR3 is CASSYAGGQETQYF. CDR3 DNA sequence: TGTGCCAGCAGCTACGCAGGGGGCCAGGAGACCCAGTACTTC.

The rearrangement joins TRBV5-4 to TRBJ1-2; 9 nucleotides agree with TRBD1. The V segment lost 3 bases and the J segment 8 bases; nucleotides outside the gene matches: 8. Germline CDR1 reads SGHNT; CDR2 reads YYREEE (reference sequence). The CDR3 is 14 amino acids. For the CDR3, the DNA is TGTGCCAGCAGCTCGGGACAGGGTGTGAGGGGCTACACCTTC. Its protein product is CASSSGQGVRGYTF.

This clone was recorded once. This chain joins TRBV19 and TRBJ1-2, with 7 bases identical to TRBD1. Germline values: CDR1 LNHDA, CDR2 SQIVND (reference sequence). The CDR3 length is 13 residues. The trim removed 2 bases at V and 6 bases at J, leaving 3 bases unmatched. CDR3 sequence (DNA): TGTGCCAGTAGTATAAGAGGGGGCGATGGCTACACCTTC. Its translation is CASSIRGGDGYTF.

This chain uses TRBV5-1 with TRBJ2-7; perhaps TRBD1 as D (6 bases). V was pared by 1 base and J by 2 bases, with 7 bases between. The CDR3 loop spans 13 amino acids. CDR1 SGHRS and CDR2 YFSETQ come from the germline V gene. The CDR3 here is CASSLRDTYEQYF. The CDR3 DNA sequence: TGCGCCAGCAGCTTGAGGGACACCTACGAGCAGTACTTC.

This clone was observed a single time. The chain combines TRBV2 with TRBJ2-4; 8 bases map to TRBD2. In germline, CDR1 is SNHLY, CDR2 FYNNEI. The V and J ends lost 6 bases and 1 base, in that order; junction bases with no gene match: 5. This CDR3 is built from 15 residues. The CDR3 spells CASSPGTSAKNIQYF. CDR3 DNA sequence: TGTGCCAGCAGCCCCGGGACTAGTGCCAAAAACATTCAGTACTTC.

The chain links TRBV2 to TRBJ1-6; D uncertain. Germline-derived CDR1 and CDR2 are SNHLY and FYNNEI. The CDR3 sequence is 14 residues long. Trimming left V 6 bases short and J 7 bases short, with 13 bases between. The CDR3 nucleotides read TGTGCCAGCAGGGTGGAGGGAGGGAATTCACCCCTCCACTTT. Its protein is CASRVEGGNSPLHF.

The V and J genes are TRBV7-9 and TRBJ1-4; tentative D call: TRBD1 (6 bases). CDR1 SEHNR and CDR2 FQNEAQ come from the germline V gene (reference sequence). V gave up 1 base and J gave up 5 bases, with 14 bases separating them. The CDR3 extends over 16 amino acids. The CDR3 sequence is CASSLGGRRGNEKLFF. In nucleotides, the CDR3 is TGTGCCAGCAGCTTAGGGGGGCGGCGTGGGAATGAAAAACTGTTTTTT.

The chain links TRBV4-1 to TRBJ2-2, with D perhaps matching TRBD2 (7 bases). Trimming pared 4 bases from V and 4 bases from J, leaving 19 bases between. Germline loops: CDR1 MGHRA, CDR2 YSYEKL. The CDR3 sequence is 17 residues long. The CDR3 here is CASSPEGGASSTGELFF. The CDR3 DNA reads TGCGCCAGCAGCCCTGAGGGGGGGGCAAGTAGCACCGGGGAGCTGTTTTTT.

The V call is TRBV25-1, the J call TRBJ2-1; D remains ambiguous. This CDR3 is 13 amino acids long. Trimming cost V 5 bases and J 0 bases, with 5 bases left between them. In germline, CDR1 is MGHDK, CDR2 SYGVNS. The DNA of the CDR3 is TGTGCCAGCAGTCCCAGCTCCTACAATGAGCAGTTCTTC. Translation: CASSPSSYNEQFF.

This clone appeared once. This chain connects TRBV6-5 to TRBJ1-2, with 7 nucleotides matching TRBD1. Germline values: CDR1 MNHEY, CDR2 SVGAGI. The CDR3 loop spans 16 amino acids. J lost 8 bases, V lost 1 base, and 13 bases had no gene match. The CDR3 coding sequence is TGTGCCAGCAGTTACTTATCAGGGGGTGTGGGTAAAGGCTACACCTTC. Translation gives CASSYLSGGVGKGYTF.

This clone was seen only once. This chain links TRBV12-3 or TRBV12-4 with TRBJ1-5; D is unclear. This CDR3 is 13 amino acids long. Trimming took 5 bases from V and 6 from J, leaving 11 bases between them. The CDR3 reads CASSHRTGQPQHF. CDR3 nucleotides: TGTGCCAGCAGTCATCGAACGGGTCAGCCCCAGCATTTT.

CDR3 amino acids: CASSVVASGRVEQFF. CDR3 nucleotide sequence: TGTGCCAGCAGCGTCGTGGCTAGCGGGAGGGTTGAGCAGTTCTTC. V usage is TRBV9 and J usage is TRBJ2-1, with TRBD2 matching over 12 bases. The CDR3 spans 15 residues. V lost 2 bases and J lost 9; bases outside the gene matches: 6. The germline gives CDR1 SGDLS, CDR2 YYNGEE.

V is TRBV7-2 and J is TRBJ2-2; no firm D call. V was cut by 5 bases and J by 1 base, with 8 bases left in between. Germline V gives CDR1 SGHTA, CDR2 FQGNSA. The CDR3 runs to 14 residues. The CDR3 loop reads CASSPQMNTGELFF. The CDR3 DNA reads TGTGCCAGCAGCCCCCAGATGAACACCGGGGAGCTGTTTTTT.

The chain has TRBV5-6 and TRBJ2-2, with 8 nucleotides matching TRBD1. Germline V gene data show CDR1 as SGHDT and CDR2 as YYEEEE. This CDR3 has 14 residues. V was pared by 4 bases and J by 7 bases, with 6 bases of the junction left unmatched. DNA of the CDR3: TGTGCCAGCAGCCAGGACAGGGTGGACGGGGAGCTGTTTTTT. It translates to CASSQDRVDGELFF.

This clone was recorded once. V and J are TRBV4-2 and TRBJ1-5; 8 nucleotides agree with TRBD1. This CDR3 has 15 residues. Germline V gene sequence: CDR1 LGHNA, CDR2 YNFKEQ. The junction had 6 bases not matched to a gene; V was cut back by 3 bases and J by 5 bases. The CDR3 reads CASSHEDRDDQPQHF. CDR3 nucleotides: TGTGCCAGCAGCCATGAGGACAGGGACGATCAGCCCCAGCATTTT.